Below are 26 T cell receptor beta chains sequenced from a single sample in a study of neurological immune-mediated disorders. Each CDR3 protein is one row after TCRdb ran MiXCR on the 5' RACE reads. This sample carries 80,000 to 85,000 distinct CDR3 sequences, about 2.5% of them seen once, and the ten largest clones take 1.1%. Sequenced sample: PBMCs. The source of these receptors is a woman between 25 and 40 years old with multiple sclerosis.

Many counts were recorded for this clonotype. The CDR3 DNA reads TGCGCCAGCAGCTTCCAAGAGACCCAGTACTTC. Its translation is CASSFQETQYF. This chain links TRBV5-1 with TRBJ2-5; D unclear. There are 11 residues in the CDR3. Trimming pared 2 bases from V and 1 base from J, leaving 0 bases between. The V gene's germline CDR1 is SGHRS and CDR2 YFSETQ.

This clonotype has ten or more counts. V usage is TRBV12-3 or TRBV12-4 and J usage is TRBJ2-5; 12 positions agree with TRBD2. The V segment lost 3 bases and the J segment 2 bases; nucleotides outside the gene matches: 1. The CDR3 covers 15 residues. The CDR3 here is CASSFGLAGQETQYF. The CDR3 region has the DNA TGTGCCAGCAGTTTTGGACTAGCGGGGCAAGAGACCCAGTACTTC.

The J gene is TRBJ2-2, the V gene TRBV6-2 or TRBV6-3; D possibly corresponds to TRBD2 (5 bases). Germline values: CDR1 MNHEY, CDR2 SVGEGT. V was clipped by 5 bases and J by 4 bases, with 17 bases between them. The CDR3 extends over 16 amino acids. The CDR3 nucleotides are TGTGCCAGCAGTGGATACGGGATAGGCGGCACCGGGGAGCTGTTTTTT. It encodes CASSGYGIGGTGELFF.

The chain joins TRBV11-2 to TRBJ2-1; D is undetermined. This CDR3 is 16 amino acids long. Germline V gives CDR1 SGHAT, CDR2 FQNNGV. The germline V and J ends were trimmed by 1 base and 7 bases, with 17 bases remaining between them. CDR3 DNA sequence: TGTGCCAGCAGCTTAGCCTTTGGGCAGGTGAGAAATGAGCAGTTCTTC. Translating it yields CASSLAFGQVRNEQFF.

This clonotype has a count of ten or more. CDR3 residues: CASSLDLAYEQYF. CDR3 DNA: TGTGCCAGCAGTTTAGACCTGGCCTACGAGCAGTACTTC. This chain joins TRBV12-3 or TRBV12-4 and TRBJ2-7, with unresolved D. With 1 base removed from V and 2 bases from J, the gap between germline ends came to 6 bases. This CDR3 has 13 amino acids.

This clonotype was seen ten or more times. The J gene is TRBJ1-4, the V gene TRBV15, with a weak D call TRBD1 (5 bases). Germline CDR1 LNHNV, CDR2 YYDKDF (reference sequence). V was cut by 2 bases and J by 2 bases, with 6 bases left in between. The CDR3 runs 14 residues. The CDR3 loop reads CATSRSGTNEKLFF. CDR3 sequence (DNA): TGTGCCACCAGCAGATCAGGGACTAATGAAAAACTGTTTTTT. Full variable domain (missing parts from reference TRBV15 and TRBJ1-4): DAMVIQNPRYQVTQFGKPVTLSCSQTLNHNVMYWYQQKSSQAPKLLFHYYDKDFNNEADTPDNFQSRRPNTSFCFLDIRSPGLGDTAMYLCATSRSGTNEKLFFGSGTQLSVL.

This clonotype has at least ten counts. This chain links TRBV12-3 or TRBV12-4 with TRBJ2-7; weak D call: TRBD2 (6 bases). The ends were cut back, 4 bases at V and 12 bases at J, with 16 bases in the middle. The CDR3 sequence is 12 residues long. The CDR3 protein is CASSWGLTVRYF. The DNA of the CDR3 is TGTGCCAGCAGTTGGGGACTCACGGTTAGGTACTTC.

This clonotype was picked up many times. This chain joins TRBV29-1 and TRBJ2-1; a possible D gene is TRBD2 (5 bases). Germline CDR1 SQVTM, CDR2 ANQGSEA. Trimming pared 8 bases from V and 10 bases from J, leaving 21 bases between. The CDR3 is 13 amino acids. The CDR3 region is CSPPWVGGREQFF. CDR3 bases: TGCAGCCCCCCCTGGGTAGGCGGGCGGGAGCAGTTCTTC.

This clonotype was seen at least ten times. This rearrangement joins TRBV18 to TRBJ1-1; D gene unclear. CDR1 and CDR2 (germline): KGHSH, LQKENI. The CDR3 totals 13 residues. Trimming took off 3 bases at V and 1 base at J, with 6 bases between the two ends. The CDR3 DNA reads as TGTGCCAGCTCACCGACCAAGAACACTGAAGCTTTCTTT. This gives the protein CASSPTKNTEAFF.

This clonotype has a count of ten or more. V and J are TRBV7-2 and TRBJ1-6, with D perhaps matching TRBD1 (5 bases). The ends were cut back, 4 bases at V and 7 bases at J, with 14 bases in the middle. This CDR3 is 15 amino acids long. In germline, CDR1 is SGHTA, CDR2 FQGNSA. The CDR3 DNA reads TGTGCCAGCAGCTACAGGTTAAATGCGAATTCACCCCTCCACTTT. Translating gives CASSYRLNANSPLHF.

This clonotype was counted ten times or more. This chain connects TRBV7-8 to TRBJ2-1, with 9 bases fitting TRBD2. CDR1 is SGHVS and CDR2 is FQNEAQ in the germline V gene. V was pared by 0 bases and J by 7 bases, with 4 bases of the junction left unmatched. The CDR3 runs to 15 residues. The CDR3 DNA is TGTGCCAGCAGCTTAGCGGCTAGCGGGAAAAATGAGCAGTTCTTC. It codes for CASSLAASGKNEQFF.

The table lists this clonotype with many counts. The J gene is TRBJ2-1, the V gene TRBV2; 11 bases agree with TRBD1. The germline gives CDR1 SNHLY, CDR2 FYNNEI. The CDR3 spans 22 residues. V trimming: 3 bases; J trimming: 7 bases; junction bases outside the gene matches: 26. DNA for the CDR3: TGTGCCAGCAGTGATTCGGACAGGGGGCTTTATGTCACGGGGACACAGGGGAATGAGCAGTTCTTC. Translating gives CASSDSDRGLYVTGTQGNEQFF.

This clonotype was seen more than once but under ten times. A read error may be the cause here, since a much bigger clone is one base away. The rearrangement joins TRBV11-3 to TRBJ2-1; TRBD2 might be the D (5 bases). V was pared by 5 bases and J by 9 bases, with 20 bases between. The CDR3 contains 15 residues. Germline CDR1 reads SGHNT; CDR2 reads YENEEA. CDR3 DNA: TGTGCCAGCAGCCGTAATAGCGTCTTAATGGTTGAGCAGTTCTTC. Translating it yields CASSRNSVLMVEQFF.

Many counts were recorded for this clonotype. The V call is TRBV5-1, the J call TRBJ2-1, with TRBD2 matching 7 bases. This CDR3 region has 15 residues. Trimming removed 0 bases from V and 5 bases from J; junction bases left unmatched: 5. Looked up from germline, CDR1 is SGHRS and CDR2 is YFSETQ. CDR3 sequence reads: CASSLVGGNDNEQFF. The CDR3, as DNA: TGCGCCAGCAGCTTGGTGGGGGGGAACGACAATGAGCAGTTCTTC.

About this clonotype itself: A single base separates this from a much larger clone, so it may be a read error. The J gene is TRBJ2-2, the V gene TRBV20-1; D could derive from TRBD1 or TRBD2 (6 bases each). The CDR3 is 14 amino acids. V lost 2 bases and J lost 7, with 14 bases in between. CDR1 is DFQATT and CDR2 is SNEGSKA in the germline V gene (reference sequence). Here the CDR3 DNA reads TGCAGTGCTAGAAACGACGGGGGCAACGGGGAGCTGTTTTTT. Translated: CSARNDGGNGELFF.

This clonotype was recorded many times. V and J are TRBV15 and TRBJ2-5, with 7 bases fitting TRBD2. V lost 2 bases to trimming and J lost 1 base; unmatched junction nucleotides: 13. Germline loops: CDR1 LNHNV, CDR2 YYDKDF (reference sequence). The CDR3 is 18 amino acids. Written as DNA, the CDR3 is TGTGCCACCAGCAGAAAGGAAAAACTAGCGTGGGGCCAAGAGACCCAGTACTTC. Protein: CATSRKEKLAWGQETQYF.

In its sample, this clonotype was seen many times. This chain links TRBV6-5 with TRBJ1-1; D remains ambiguous. Trimming pared 5 bases from V and 2 bases from J, leaving 12 bases between. The CDR3 consists of 14 residues. Germline values: CDR1 MNHEY, CDR2 SVGAGI. CDR3 nucleotide sequence: TGTGCCAGCAGTGAAGGACTCTCTAACACTGAAGCTTTCTTT. This sequence encodes CASSEGLSNTEAFF.

This clonotype was detected ten times or more. The gene calls are TRBV20-1 and TRBJ1-1; D is unclear. Germline V gives CDR1 DFQATT, CDR2 SNEGSKA (reference sequence). The CDR3 covers 14 residues. CDR3 bases: TGCAAGACTTCTAGCGGGGATGGGAACACTGAAGCTTTCTTT. It yields the protein CKTSSGDGNTEAFF.

This clonotype appeared many times. The chain uses TRBV20-1 and TRBJ2-7; possibly TRBD1 for D (6 bases). CDR3 length equals 16 residues. CDR1 and CDR2 (germline): DFQATT, SNEGSKA (reference sequence). V gave up 0 bases and J gave up 2 bases, with 17 bases separating them. The CDR3 sequence is CSARDLTGISAYEQYF. In DNA form, the CDR3 reads TGCAGTGCTAGAGACCTAACAGGGATCTCTGCCTACGAGCAGTACTTC.

This clonotype was detected many times. The chain joins TRBV24-1 to TRBJ2-3; 7 bases are shared with TRBD2. Germline V gene sequence: CDR1 KGHDR, CDR2 SFDVKD. The CDR3 is 15 residues long. V shed 5 bases, J shed 2 bases, and the junction held 6 bases outside the gene matches. Here the CDR3 DNA reads TGTGCCACCAGTGGCGGGAGAAGGCCCACAGATACGCAGTATTTT. Translating it yields CATSGGRRPTDTQYF.

This clonotype occurred many times. V usage is TRBV19 and J usage is TRBJ1-1, with D perhaps matching TRBD1 (5 bases). The CDR3 loop spans 13 amino acids. The V gene lost 5 bases and the J gene lost 4 bases, with 11 bases spanning the gap. Germline V lookup: CDR1 LNHDA, CDR2 SQIVND (reference sequence). The CDR3 here is CASSGGSGTEAFF. Here the CDR3 DNA reads TGTGCCAGTAGTGGGGGGTCGGGCACTGAAGCTTTCTTT.

This clonotype has ten or more counts. V gene TRBV6-5 combines with J gene TRBJ2-2; D not certain. The germline V gene has CDR1 MNHEY and CDR2 SVGAGI. The CDR3 consists of 12 residues. V lost 7 bases to trimming and J lost 3 bases, with 6 bases between them. The CDR3 region is CASTSHTGELFF. DNA for the CDR3: TGTGCCAGCACGAGTCACACCGGGGAGCTGTTTTTT.

This clonotype was counted at least ten times. The V and J genes are TRBV12-3 or TRBV12-4 and TRBJ1-2, with D unresolved. The CDR3 runs 14 residues. V was cut by 2 bases and J by 1 base, with 8 bases left in between. The CDR3 loop is CASSLRRNNYGYTF. The CDR3 nucleotides read TGTGCCAGCAGTTTACGACGGAATAACTATGGCTACACCTTC.

In this sample, this clonotype turned up many times. The V and J genes are TRBV5-1 and TRBJ2-2; D ambiguous. The germline V gene encodes CDR1 SGHRS and CDR2 YFSETQ. Trimming left V 2 bases short and J 1 base short, with 6 bases between. This CDR3 has 14 residues. This chain's CDR3 is CASSFLGNTGELFF. For the CDR3, the DNA is TGCGCCAGCAGCTTCCTTGGGAACACCGGGGAGCTGTTTTTT.

This clonotype showed up many times. This chain joins TRBV7-6 and TRBJ2-1; a possible D gene is TRBD2 (6 bases). The CDR3 has 16 residues. Trimming pared 2 bases from V and 0 bases from J, leaving 11 bases between. The germline V gene encodes CDR1 SGHVS and CDR2 FNYEAQ. For the CDR3, the DNA is TGTGCCAGCAGCTTAACGCTAGCGAGCTCCTACAATGAGCAGTTCTTC. It is translated as CASSLTLASSYNEQFF.

This clonotype has a handful of counts. The rearrangement uses TRBV11-3 and TRBJ2-3, with 8 bases identical to TRBD2. In germline, CDR1 is SGHNT, CDR2 YENEEA. Trimming removed 0 bases from V and 1 base from J; junction bases left unmatched: 6. The CDR3 runs 17 residues. The CDR3 reads CASSLEFALAGTDTQYF. Here the CDR3 DNA reads TGTGCCAGCAGCTTAGAGTTTGCACTAGCGGGCACAGATACGCAGTATTTT.